This is a list of T cell receptor beta chains from one sample in a study of T cells after yellow fever vaccination. MiXCR, run by TCRdb on the 5' RACE reads, gives a single entry per CDR3 protein. The sample records approximately 450,000 distinct CDR3 sequences, roughly a sixth being singletons. The source was PBMCs, collected before the yellow fever booster vaccination. These receptors all stem from a man aged 18 to 35 who received the YFV17D yellow fever vaccine. The CDR3 runs from the conserved cysteine through the conserved F or W. The order of the fields is V gene, J gene, clone size, D gene, CDR3 DNA, CDR3 protein. A D gene is named only where the DNA matches it firmly. Size tells how often a clone was seen (once, few, many) or the class of an expanded clone, and some rows leave it out.

>TRBV28|TRBJ2-1|NA|NA
TGTGCCAGCAGACTGGACGGGAAACAGCAGTTCTTC
CASRLDGKQQFF
>TRBV20-1|TRBJ2-7|NA|NA
TGCAGTGCTAGAGATCCCGGCCACCGCTACGAGCAGTACTTC
CSARDPGHRYEQYF
>TRBV4-3|TRBJ1-2|NA|TRBD1
TGCGCCAGCAGCCTGCGACAGGGTCACGGCTACACCTTC
CASSLRQGHGYTF
>TRBV6-2/TRBV6-3|TRBJ1-2|NA|NA
TGTGCCAGCAGTTCCGGCAGGGGTTATGGCTACACCTTC
CASSSGRGYGYTF
>TRBV12-3/TRBV12-4|TRBJ2-3|few|TRBD2
TGTGCCAGCCTCCAAGGCGGGGGGTCCCGTTTCTACACAGATACGCAGTATTTT
CASLQGGGSRFYTDTQYF
>TRBV7-9|TRBJ1-1|few|NA
TGTGCCAGCAGCTTACAGGGCGTCGTGGGCACTGAAGCTTTCTTT
CASSLQGVVGTEAFF
>TRBV3-1|TRBJ2-7|NA|TRBD2
TGTGCCAGCAGCCAAAGACTAGCGGACTCCTACGAGCAGTACTTC
CASSQRLADSYEQYF
>TRBV7-2|TRBJ1-4|few|TRBD1
TGTGCCAGCAGCTTAGGGACAGGGGGCCGGCGTGAAAAACTGTTTTTT
CASSLGTGGRREKLFF
>TRBV29-1|TRBJ2-7|few|TRBD1
TGCAGCGTTGGTGACAGGGAGACCTACGAGCAGTACTTC
CSVGDRETYEQYF
>TRBV4-3|TRBJ2-3|few|TRBD2
TGCGCCAGCAGCCAAGTCTTCGGGAGGGATACGCAGTATTTT
CASSQVFGRDTQYF
>TRBV6-2/TRBV6-3|TRBJ1-5|NA|TRBD1
TGTGCCAGCAGTTACTCAAGGAAGGGACAGCTTGATAGCAATCAGCCCCAGCATTTT
CASSYSRKGQLDSNQPQHF
>TRBV12-3/TRBV12-4|TRBJ2-3|many|NA
TGTGCCAGCAGCCAACAAGGGGGGGCAGATACGCAGTATTTT
CASSQQGGADTQYF
>TRBV18|TRBJ1-5|NA|NA
TGTGCCAGCTCAAAGGCCAGTAACCAGCCCCAGCATTTT
CASSKASNQPQHF
>TRBV4-2|TRBJ1-3|few|NA
TGTGCCAGCAGCCACGAGACAGACTCTGGAAACACCATATATTTT
CASSHETDSGNTIYF
>TRBV5-1|TRBJ1-5|NA|NA
TGCGCCAGCAGCTTGGAGGGGAATAGCAATCAGCCCCAGCATTTT
CASSLEGNSNQPQHF
>TRBV5-1|TRBJ1-6|few|TRBD1
TGCGCCAGCAGCTTCGACAGGGTACATAATTCACCCCTCCACTTT
CASSFDRVHNSPLHF
>TRBV15|TRBJ1-1|NA|TRBD1
TGTGCCACCAGCAGAGGCGGGACAGGGGCCACTGAAGCTTTCTTT
CATSRGGTGATEAFF
>TRBV11-2|TRBJ2-1|NA|TRBD2
TGTGCCAGCAGCCCCGAGCGGGGGGGCCTAGGGCAGTTCTTC
CASSPERGGLGQFF
>TRBV12-3/TRBV12-4|TRBJ2-1|few|TRBD2
TGTGCCAGCAGTCCAATAGCGGGGGGCACCAATGAGCAGTTCTTC
CASSPIAGGTNEQFF
>TRBV24-1|TRBJ2-4|NA|NA
TGTGCCACCAGTAATCAGGGACCCTTAGCCAAAAACATTCAGTACTTC
CATSNQGPLAKNIQYF
>TRBV6-5|TRBJ2-7|few|TRBD2
TGTGCCAGCAGTTACATCCTAGCGGGGCACAACGAGCAGTACTTC
CASSYILAGHNEQYF
>TRBV6-5|TRBJ2-1|few|NA
TGTGCCAGCAGACCCATGCTAGGGGGGAATGAGCAGTTCTTC
CASRPMLGGNEQFF
>TRBV9|TRBJ1-4|NA|NA
TGTGCCAGCAGCGTACGTTCCCAAGTTGGCGAAAAACTGTTTTTT
CASSVRSQVGEKLFF
>TRBV7-2|TRBJ1-1|NA|NA
TGTGCCAGCAGCGTAAGGAGGTTGAACACTGAAGCTTTCTTT
CASSVRRLNTEAFF
>TRBV5-4|TRBJ2-3|NA|NA
TGTGCCAGCAGCGTCTCCGGGCGGAGCACAGATACGCAGTATTTT
CASSVSGRSTDTQYF
>TRBV7-9|TRBJ2-7|NA|NA
TGTGCCAGCAGCCAGACGACGCGAGCCTACGAGCAGTACTTC
CASSQTTRAYEQYF
>TRBV29-1|TRBJ1-1|few|NA
TGCAGCGGAGCCTCCGGGCCGGAGAACACTGAAGCTTTCTTT
CSGASGPENTEAFF
>TRBV5-1|TRBJ2-3|NA|TRBD2
TGCGCCAGCAGCCTCCTACCTAGCGGGGGGCGAGATACGCAGTATTTT
CASSLLPSGGRDTQYF
>TRBV15|TRBJ2-6|few|NA
TGTGCCACCAGCACAAGCTCTGGGGCCAACGTCCTGACTTTC
CATSTSSGANVLTF
>TRBV5-1|TRBJ1-1|few|NA
TGCGCCAGCAGCCGGGAGGGGCAGGGGAGGACTGAAGCTTTCTTT
CASSREGQGRTEAFF
>TRBV27|TRBJ2-5|few|NA
TGTGCCAGCAGTAGATCCCCTCCAGGAAGGGACCAGTACTTC
CASSRSPPGRDQYF